These 9 T cell receptor beta chains originate from one sample sequenced in a study of blood T cell repertoires in COVID-19. The data were produced by immunoSEQ multiplex PCR, yet TCRdb's version contains in-frame clones alone and is incomplete. The sample lists 150,000 to 200,000 clones; approximately 90% were seen once. Sequencing was carried out using peripheral blood. The receptors stem from a man aged 30-40 years with COVID-19, enrolled during active disease.

The chain has TRBV3-1 (or the pseudogene TRBV3-2) and TRBJ2-1; no firm D call. The CDR3 totals 12 residues. CDR1 and CDR2 from the germline V gene are LGHDT and YNNKEL (reference sequence). V was shortened by 4 bases and J by 4 bases, with 5 bases between the two germline ends. Here the CDR3 reads CASSPRYNEQFF. The CDR3, as DNA: TGTGCCAGCAGCCCGCGGTACAATGAGCAGTTCTTC.

This sequence joins TRBV6-2 or TRBV6-3 and TRBJ2-4; D is undetermined. This CDR3 contains 17 residues. Per germline, CDR1 MNHEY and CDR2 SVGEGT. V was cut by 0 bases and J by 2 bases, with 14 bases left in between. DNA of the CDR3: TGTGCCAGCAGTTACTCGAAACTTTCAGGAACCAAAAACATTCAGTACTTC. Translation: CASSYSKLSGTKNIQYF.

This rearrangement joins TRBV27 to TRBJ1-6; D is unclear. The CDR3 is 15 residues long. CDR1 MNHEY and CDR2 SMNVEV come from the germline V gene (reference sequence). V lost 3 bases and J lost 0, with 6 bases in between. The CDR3 region has the DNA TGTGCCAGCAGTTTCTGGAGCTCCTATAATTCACCCCTCCACTTT. This translates into CASSFWSSYNSPLHF.

The chain carries TRBV18 and TRBJ2-5; D unresolved. Trimming pared 1 base from V and 0 bases from J, leaving 9 bases between. The germline V gene encodes CDR1 KGHSH and CDR2 LQKENI. The CDR3 contains 15 residues. The DNA for the CDR3 is TGTGCCAGCTCACCACGGCTTAATAACCAAGAGACCCAGTACTTC. It yields the protein CASSPRLNNQETQYF.

This clone was observed a handful of times. V and J are TRBV6-6 and TRBJ1-2; tentative D call: TRBD1 (6 bases). This CDR3 contains 14 residues. CDR1 is MNHNY and CDR2 is SVGAGI in the germline V gene (reference sequence). Trimming shortened V by 7 bases and J by 3 bases, and 15 bases separated the two germline ends. The DNA of the CDR3 is TGTGCCAGCACCCCAAGGGGGGGCCACTATGGCTACACCTTC. It translates to CASTPRGGHYGYTF.

This clone was seen a single time. The V gene is TRBV18, the J gene TRBJ2-1; D is perhaps TRBD1 (5 bases). Germline-derived CDR1 and CDR2 are KGHSH and LQKENI. V was clipped by 3 bases and J by 3 bases, with 12 bases between them. The length of the CDR3 is 15 residues. DNA of the CDR3: TGTGCCAGCTCACCCTCGACAGCCAACTACAATGAGCAGTTCTTC. Translation gives CASSPSTANYNEQFF.

The chain is built from TRBV5-1 and TRBJ1-2; 8 nucleotides agree with TRBD1. After removal of 5 bases from V and 1 base from J, the junction contained 16 bases not matched to a gene. The germline V gene encodes CDR1 SGHRS and CDR2 YFSETQ. The CDR3 consists of 18 residues. This CDR3 reads CASRRKPGQEGINYGYTF. As DNA, the CDR3 is TGCGCCAGCAGACGGAAACCGGGACAGGAGGGTATTAACTATGGCTACACCTTC. Based on the CDR3 plus reference TRBV5-1 and TRBJ1-2, the full variable domain is KAGVTQTPRYLIKTRGQQVTLSCSPISGHRSVSWYQQTPGQGLQFLFEYFSETQRNKGNFPGRFSGRQFSNSRSEMNVSTLELGDSALYLCASRRKPGQEGINYGYTFGSGTRLTVV.

V usage is TRBV27 and J usage is TRBJ2-1; TRBD2 matches at 7 bases. The CDR3 totals 14 residues. With V trimmed by 5 bases and J by 3 bases, 4 bases remained unmatched. The germline gives CDR1 MNHEY, CDR2 SMNVEV (reference sequence). CDR3 nucleotides: TGTGCCAGCAGTCCTAGCGGCCTCTACAATGAGCAGTTCTTC. Translated, it gives CASSPSGLYNEQFF.

This rearrangement joins TRBV5-3 to TRBJ2-1; TRBD2 matches 13 bases. TRBV5-3 is an open reading frame whose function is uncertain. The CDR3 sequence is 17 residues long. Unmatched junction bases numbered 3, after V lost 3 bases and J lost 0 bases. The CDR3 reads CARSWGLAGNSYNEQFF. As DNA, the CDR3 is TGTGCCAGAAGCTGGGGACTAGCGGGAAACTCCTACAATGAGCAGTTCTTC.